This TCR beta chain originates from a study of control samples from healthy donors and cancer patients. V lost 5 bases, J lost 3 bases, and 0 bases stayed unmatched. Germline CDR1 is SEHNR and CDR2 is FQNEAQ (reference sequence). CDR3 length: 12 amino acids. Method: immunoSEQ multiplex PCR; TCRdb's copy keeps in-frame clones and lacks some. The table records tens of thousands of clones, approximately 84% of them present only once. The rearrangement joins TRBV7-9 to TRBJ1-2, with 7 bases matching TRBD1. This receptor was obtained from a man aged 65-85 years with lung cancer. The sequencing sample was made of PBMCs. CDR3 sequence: CASSGQDYGYTF. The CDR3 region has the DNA TGTGCCAGCAGCGGACAGGACTATGGCTACACCTTC.